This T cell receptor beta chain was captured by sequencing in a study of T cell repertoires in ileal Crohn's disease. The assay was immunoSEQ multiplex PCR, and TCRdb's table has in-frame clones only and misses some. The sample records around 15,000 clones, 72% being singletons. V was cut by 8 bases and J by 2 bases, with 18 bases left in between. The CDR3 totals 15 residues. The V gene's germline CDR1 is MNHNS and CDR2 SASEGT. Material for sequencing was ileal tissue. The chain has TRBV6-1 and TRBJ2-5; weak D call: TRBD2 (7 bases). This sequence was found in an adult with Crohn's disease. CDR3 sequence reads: CASGTAAGAQETQYF. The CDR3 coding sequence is TGTGCCAGCGGAACAGCTGCGGGGGCGCAAGAGACCCAGTACTTC.